Sequencing of this T cell receptor beta chain was carried out in a study of shared clonotypes between healthy human individuals. It was at deep level that the assay was run. Profiling relied on immunoSEQ multiplex PCR, and the TCRdb table lists in-frame clones only, not all of them. The sample shows 450,000 to 500,000 clones, about 72% of them seen only once. In this sample, this clone turned up many times. Other DNA sequences within the sample encode an identical CDR3. This CDR3 region has 16 residues. CDR1 and CDR2 (germline): LGHNA, YNFKEQ. Trimming removed 0 bases at V and 0 bases at J, with 6 bases between.

This clonotype was obtained from a woman aged 35 to 49 in good health. Some clones in this sample may be carry-over from other donors' samples. This chain links TRBV4-2 with TRBJ2-6, with D unclear. Material: PBMCs. CDR3 residues: CASSQDDSSGANVLTF. DNA for the CDR3: TGTGCCAGCAGCCAAGATGATAGCTCTGGGGCCAACGTCCTGACTTTC.